These T cell receptor beta chains were read from a single sample in a study of cytomegalovirus exposure and HLA in healthy donors. Sequencing used immunoSEQ multiplex PCR; TCRdb keeps in-frame clones, though not all of them. The table records about 220,000 clones, about 86% of them present only once. The sequencing sample was made of PBMCs. These receptors all stem from a man aged 18 to 29 in good health and CMV-seronegative. CDR3s include the opening cysteine and the closing phenylalanine or tryptophan. A D gene is named only where the DNA matches it firmly. Not every row has a clone size; where given, it reads once, few, many or a size class.

V	D	size	length	J	DNA	CDR3
TRBV28	TRBD1	once	13	TRBJ1-2	TGTGCCAGCCTAGGGACAGGGGACGGAGGCTACACCTTC	CASLGTGDGGYTF
TRBV18	.	.	13	TRBJ1-1	TGTGCCAGCTCACCCCAGGAAAACACTGAAGCTTTCTTT	CASSPQENTEAFF
TRBV27	.	.	16	TRBJ1-2	TGTGCCAGCAGTTCGCTTATGGAGGTCGCTAACTATGGCTACACCTTC	CASSSLMEVANYGYTF
TRBV13	TRBD2	.	14	TRBJ2-7	TGTGCCATCCGAAAAGCGGGGACCTCCTACGAGCAGTACTTC	CAIRKAGTSYEQYF
TRBV18	.	few	13	TRBJ1-4	TGTGCCAGCTCACCGGACGGACAGTTCGGGCTGTTTTTT	CASSPDGQFGLFF
TRBV14	TRBD2	.	13	TRBJ2-5	TGTGCCAGCAGCCGGGGACTAGCGGTGAGAAAGTACTTC	CASSRGLAVRKYF
TRBV2	.	.	14	TRBJ1-3	TGTGCCAGCTTTGAGTTTCTCGGGGGAAACACCATATATTTT	CASFEFLGGNTIYF
TRBV9	.	.	15	TRBJ2-7	TGTGCCAGCAGCGTAGATTGGGGGCCCACTTACGAGCAGTACTTC	CASSVDWGPTYEQYF
TRBV5-1	TRBD2	.	14	TRBJ2-3	TGCGCCAGTAATAGCGGGGGGGCTGCAGATACGCAGTATTTT	CASNSGGAADTQYF
TRBV27	TRBD1	.	15	TRBJ2-2	TGTGCCAGCAGTTCCGGGACAGGGTACACCGGGGAGCTGTTTTTT	CASSSGTGYTGELFF
TRBV14	TRBD1	.	13	TRBJ1-2	TGTGCCAGCAGCCAAGGACAGGGCTATGGCTACACCTTC	CASSQGQGYGYTF
TRBV5-6	.	.	12	TRBJ1-5	TGTGCCAGCAGCTGGGGAGGGCAGCCCCAGCATTTT	CASSWGGQPQHF
TRBV28	.	.	13	TRBJ1-2	TGTGCCAGCAGCTCCGGGACTAACTATGGCTACACCTTC	CASSSGTNYGYTF
TRBV4-3	.	once	15	TRBJ2-1	TGCGCCAGCAGCCAAGATATTGCGGGGTACAATGAGCAGTTCTTC	CASSQDIAGYNEQFF
TRBV28	.	.	14	TRBJ1-1	TGTGCCAGCAGTTTCATAGTCACGAACACTGAAGCTTTCTTT	CASSFIVTNTEAFF
TRBV18	TRBD2	.	16	TRBJ2-1	TGTGCCAGCTCACCACCGGCGGGAGGGACTTACAATGAGCAGTTCTTC	CASSPPAGGTYNEQFF
TRBV5-4	TRBD1	.	15	TRBJ1-1	TGTGCCAGCAGCTTCGTCGGGGGACAGGGAACTGAAGCTTTCTTT	CASSFVGGQGTEAFF
TRBV7-8	.	.	16	TRBJ1-1	TGTGCCAGCAGCTCCAGGTCAGGGATCGTCGGCACTGAAGCTTTCTTT	CASSSRSGIVGTEAFF
TRBV7-2	TRBD2	.	14	TRBJ2-7	TGTGCCAGCAGCCCCGTCCGGGGGGATTACGAGCAGTACTTC	CASSPVRGDYEQYF
TRBV4-3	TRBD1	once	14	TRBJ1-1	TGCGCCAGCAGCCAACCTGACAGGGACACTGAAGCTTTCTTT	CASSQPDRDTEAFF
TRBV7-9	.	.	14	TRBJ1-1	TGTGCCAGCAGCAGACTCGGGACTAACACTGAAGCTTTCTTT	CASSRLGTNTEAFF
TRBV28	.	.	15	TRBJ2-7	TGTGCCAGCCATTCGGCGGGAATATCCAATTACGAGCAGTACTTC	CASHSAGISNYEQYF
TRBV29-1	.	.	11	TRBJ2-7	TGCAGCGCCTCGGCAGGGTACGAGCAGTACTTC	CSASAGYEQYF
TRBV27	.	.	16	TRBJ1-2	TGTGCCAGCAGTTTAATTGGGGCAGAAACCCTCTATGGCTACACCTTC	CASSLIGAETLYGYTF
TRBV5-1	TRBD1	.	19	TRBJ2-2	TGCGCCAGCAGCTTACAACCAACAGGGGCCGGGGAACGATCCGGGGAGCTGTTTTTT	CASSLQPTGAGERSGELFF
TRBV7-8	.	.	17	TRBJ1-6	TGTGCCAGCAGCGCCGCCGGGTTTCGCTCCTATAATTCACCCCTCCACTTT	CASSAAGFRSYNSPLHF
TRBV11-2	TRBD1	.	14	TRBJ2-7	TGTGCCAGCAGCTTCCGGACAGGCGCCTACGAGCAGTACTTC	CASSFRTGAYEQYF
TRBV6-5	.	.	14	TRBJ2-7	TGTGCCAGCAGGAGAGGGAGAGGGAGCTACGAGCAGTACTTC	CASRRGRGSYEQYF
TRBV5-6	.	.	16	TRBJ1-6	TGTGCCAGCAGCCGGGGGGGCCGGCAGGGAAATTCACCCCTCCACTTT	CASSRGGRQGNSPLHF
TRBV5-1	.	once	15	TRBJ2-2	TGCGCCAGCAGCTTCGACTTTACAGGCACCGGGGAGCTGTTTTTT	CASSFDFTGTGELFF
TRBV6-5	.	once	14	TRBJ2-5	TGTGCCAGCAGTTACTCGAAGGGGCAGGAGACCCAGTACTTC	CASSYSKGQETQYF
TRBV7-8	.	.	16	TRBJ2-2	TGTGCCAGCAGCTTAAGATTTGGCGGAGGCACCGGGGAGCTGTTTTTT	CASSLRFGGGTGELFF
TRBV6-5	.	.	16	TRBJ1-1	TGTGCCAGCAGTTCCACAGGTCCAACCTGGAACACTGAAGCTTTCTTT	CASSSTGPTWNTEAFF
TRBV27	TRBD1	.	14	TRBJ2-7	TGTGCCAGCTCCCTCGAGGGGGCGTCCTACGAGCAGTACTTC	CASSLEGASYEQYF
TRBV18	TRBD1	few	14	TRBJ2-7	TGTGCCAGCTCACTTCGGGACAGGGGCTACGAGCAGTACTTC	CASSLRDRGYEQYF
TRBV29-1	.	.	15	TRBJ2-1	TGCAGCGTGAAAAAATCCGGGACAACTGGGAGTGAGCAGTTCTTC	CSVKKSGTTGSEQFF
TRBV5-6	TRBD2	.	16	TRBJ2-2	TGTGCCAGCAGCCCCCTCCTAGCGGGAGGGCCCGGGGAGCTGTTTTTT	CASSPLLAGGPGELFF
TRBV5-5	.	few	13	TRBJ1-3	TGTGCCAGCAGCCTGGGGTACGGGGACACCATATATTTT	CASSLGYGDTIYF
TRBV7-7	TRBD2	.	14	TRBJ2-2	TGTGCCAGCAGCCGGGGACTAGATCTCGGGGAGCTGTTTTTT	CASSRGLDLGELFF
TRBV7-9	TRBD1	.	19	TRBJ2-6	TGTGCCAGCAGCCTGGTACAGGACAGGGGGCGTTTTGGGGCCAACGTCCTGACTTTC	CASSLVQDRGRFGANVLTF
TRBV7-2	TRBD1	.	15	TRBJ2-7	TGTGCCAGCAGCTTATCACCGGGACAGGAGGGTGGACAGTACTTC	CASSLSPGQEGGQYF
TRBV6-6	TRBD1	.	14	TRBJ1-1	TGTGCCAGCAGTTCCCGGGACAGGGAGACTGAAGCTTTCTTT	CASSSRDRETEAFF
TRBV5-4	TRBD2	.	14	TRBJ2-5	TGTGCCAGCACACCCGGGACTAGCGAAGAGACCCAGTACTTC	CASTPGTSEETQYF
TRBV5-1	TRBD1	.	14	TRBJ2-1	TGCGCCAGCAGCTTAGGACAGGGCTGGGATGAGCAGTTCTTC	CASSLGQGWDEQFF
TRBV9	.	.	15	TRBJ1-4	TGTGCCAGCAGCGTAGCGGGGGGAACTAATGAAAAACTGTTTTTT	CASSVAGGTNEKLFF
TRBV10-3	TRBD1	.	14	TRBJ2-2	TGTGCCATCCTAGGACAGGGAAACACCGGGGAGCTGTTTTTT	CAILGQGNTGELFF
TRBV20-1	.	.	11	TRBJ1-2	TGCAGTGCTAGTGCCAGTTATGGCTACACCTTC	CSASASYGYTF
TRBV15	.	.	15	TRBJ2-7	TGTGCCACCAGCAGAGAGGGGGCGAACCCCTACGAGCAGTACTTC	CATSREGANPYEQYF
TRBV5-1	.	.	13	TRBJ2-5	TGCGCCAGCAGCGGGTACAGAGAAGAGACCCAGTACTTC	CASSGYREETQYF
TRBV13	.	.	13	TRBJ2-2	TGTGCCAGCAGCCGAAGGATCCTAGCGGAGCTGTTTTTT	CASSRRILAELFF
TRBV18	.	.	17	TRBJ2-1	TGTGCCAGCTCACCATTAAGGGGTTCGAGCTCCTACAATGAGCAGTTCTTC	CASSPLRGSSSYNEQFF
TRBV5-1	TRBD2	.	15	TRBJ2-1	TGCGCCAGCAGTCAGAGACTAGCGGTCTACAATGAGCAGTTCTTC	CASSQRLAVYNEQFF